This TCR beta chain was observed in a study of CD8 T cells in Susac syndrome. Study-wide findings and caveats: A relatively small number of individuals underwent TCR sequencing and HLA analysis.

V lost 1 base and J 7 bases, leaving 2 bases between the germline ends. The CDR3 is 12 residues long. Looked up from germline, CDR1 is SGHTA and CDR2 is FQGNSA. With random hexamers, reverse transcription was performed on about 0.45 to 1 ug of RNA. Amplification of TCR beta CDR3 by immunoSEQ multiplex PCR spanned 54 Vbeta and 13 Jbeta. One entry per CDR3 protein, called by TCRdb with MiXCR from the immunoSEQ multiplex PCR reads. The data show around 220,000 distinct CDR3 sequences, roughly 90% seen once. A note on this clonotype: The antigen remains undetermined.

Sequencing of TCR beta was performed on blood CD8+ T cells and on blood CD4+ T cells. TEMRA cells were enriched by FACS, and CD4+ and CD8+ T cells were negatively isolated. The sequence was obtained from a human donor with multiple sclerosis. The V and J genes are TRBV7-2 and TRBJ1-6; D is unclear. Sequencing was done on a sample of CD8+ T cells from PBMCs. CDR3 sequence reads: CASSLGNSPLHF. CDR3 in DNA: TGTGCCAGCAGCTTAGGGAATTCACCCCTCCACTTT.